This TCR beta chain originates from a study of identical twins. Study-level results: Carriage of fewer insertions was seen in abundant cord blood beta clonotypes, whereas memory repertoires showed none.

MiXCR, applied by TCRdb to the 5' RACE reads, yields one record per CDR3 protein. Among nearly 900,000 distinct CDR3 sequences listed, approximately 13% were seen once. This CDR3 contains 14 residues. Trimming took 3 bases from V and 4 from J, leaving 10 bases between them. Concerning this clonotype itself: Antigen unknown.

These data were also filed under a second study, of yellow fever vaccine responses in identical twins.

The chain couples TRBV12-3 or TRBV12-4 to TRBJ1-5; D not resolved. This sequence was found in a woman between 18 and 29 years old in good health. Sequencing was carried out using PBMCs. The CDR3 DNA reads TGTGCCAGCAGTTTCGGCTCAGGAAATCAGCCCCAGCATTTT. This gives the protein CASSFGSGNQPQHF.